What follows are 32 T cell receptor beta chains derived from one specimen sequenced in a study of blood T cell repertoires in COVID-19. Data came from immunoSEQ multiplex PCR; TCRdb stores just in-frame clones and leaves some out. The sample has around 120,000 clones; 70% to 90% are singletons. Sequencing was carried out using PBMCs or T cells enriched from blood (not recorded which). The receptor source for this set is a woman aged 45-65 years who had recovered from COVID-19.

This clone was seen more than once but under ten times. V usage is TRBV2 and J usage is TRBJ2-5, with 9 nucleotides matching TRBD1. The germline CDR1 and CDR2 sequences are SNHLY and FYNNEI. CDR3 size: 13 residues. Unmatched junction bases numbered 5, after V lost 8 bases and J lost 4 bases. The CDR3 region is CASQQGARETQYF. In nucleotides, the CDR3 is TGTGCCAGCCAACAGGGGGCCCGAGAGACCCAGTACTTC.

This clone has only a few counts. This chain links TRBV7-9 with TRBJ1-5; tentative D call: TRBD1 (5 bases). Germline V gene lookup returns CDR1 SEHNR and CDR2 FQNEAQ (reference sequence). V was shortened by 4 bases and J by 2 bases, with 21 bases between the two germline ends. The CDR3 is 18 amino acids. CDR3 DNA: TGTGCCAGCAGCTATTCGACGGGACTCAAGTACGGCAATCAGCCCCAGCATTTT. This translates into CASSYSTGLKYGNQPQHF.

Note on this clone: Germline and junction disagree at one end, which may indicate a read error. The chain carries TRBV2 and TRBJ1-1; TRBD1 matches at 10 bases. Germline CDR1 reads SNHLY; CDR2 reads FYNNEI. This CDR3 is 18 amino acids long. This CDR3 is CASSEVGTGDPLNTKAFF. Written as DNA, the CDR3 is TGTGCCAGCAGTGAGGTGGGGACAGGGGATCCCTTGAACACTAAAGCTTTCTTT. Filled out from reference TRBV2 and TRBJ1-1, the complete variable domain reads EPEVTQTPSHQVTQMGQEVILRCVPISNHLYFYWYRQILGQKVEFLVSFYNNEISEKSEIFDDQFSVERPDGSNFTLKIRSTKLEDSAMYFCASSEVGTGDPLNTKAFFGQGTRLTVV.

The chain links TRBV5-1 to TRBJ2-5; no clear D gene. The CDR3 is 14 amino acids. CDR1 is SGHRS and CDR2 is YFSETQ in the germline V gene. The V end lost 0 bases, the J end lost 0 bases, and 6 bases lay between the germline ends. The CDR3 DNA sequence: TGCGCCAGCAGCTTGGCCCAGTACCAAGAGACCCAGTACTTC. Translating gives CASSLAQYQETQYF. Drawing the rest from reference TRBV5-1 and TRBJ2-5, the complete variable domain is KAGVTQTPRYLIKTRGQQVTLSCSPISGHRSVSWYQQTPGQGLQFLFEYFSETQRNKGNFPGRFSGRQFSNSRSEMNVSTLELGDSALYLCASSLAQYQETQYFGPGTRLLVL.

The chain links TRBV3-1 (or the pseudogene TRBV3-2) to TRBJ2-1, with 9 nucleotides matching TRBD2. The CDR3 covers 16 residues. J was trimmed by 8 bases and V by 1 base; bases with no gene match: 9. The germline V gene has CDR1 LGHDT and CDR2 YNNKEL (reference sequence). CDR3 in amino acids: CASSQGWRRGGYEQFF. In nucleotides, the CDR3 is TGTGCCAGCAGCCAAGGTTGGAGGCGGGGGGGATATGAGCAGTTCTTC.

The chain couples TRBV5-1 to TRBJ1-6; 10 nucleotides agree with TRBD1. The ends lost 4 bases at V and 6 bases at J; junction bases unmatched: 7. The V gene's germline CDR1 is SGHRS and CDR2 YFSETQ. The CDR3 is 16 residues long. CDR3 loop: CASSPGTGAGNSPLHF. The CDR3 region has the DNA TGCGCCAGCAGCCCCGGGACAGGGGCCGGTAATTCACCCCTCCACTTT.

V is TRBV4-3 and J is TRBJ2-7, with 9 bases identical to TRBD2. The germline V gene encodes CDR1 LGHNA and CDR2 YSLEER. This CDR3 spans 16 amino acids. The trim removed 0 bases at V and 2 bases at J, leaving 5 bases unmatched. This CDR3 reads CASSQDSSSGAYEQYF. For the CDR3, the DNA is TGCGCCAGCAGCCAAGATAGTTCTAGCGGGGCCTACGAGCAGTACTTC.

The chain combines TRBV10-2 with TRBJ1-1; D ambiguous. Between the trimmed V and J ends, which lost 5 bases and 1 base, there was a span of 17 bases. The CDR3 has 16 residues. The germline V gene has CDR1 WSHSY and CDR2 SAAADI. For the CDR3, the DNA is TGCGCCAGCAGTTCCGGTCCGGGCGCGGGGAACACTGAAGCTTTCTTT. Translated: CASSSGPGAGNTEAFF.

This clone was recorded once. The chain is built from TRBV9 and TRBJ1-6; D gene unclear. V lost 0 bases to trimming and J lost 6 bases, with 13 bases between them. Germline-derived CDR1 and CDR2 are SGDLS and YYNGEE. This CDR3 has 16 residues. CDR3 nucleotide sequence: TGTGCCAGCAGCGTAGGGGCCACCACTTTTAATTCACCCCTCCACTTT. It translates to CASSVGATTFNSPLHF.

This clone was counted between two and nine times. This chain connects TRBV18 to TRBJ1-2; 7 nucleotides match TRBD1. Germline values: CDR1 KGHSH, CDR2 LQKENI. This CDR3 contains 16 residues. Trimming took 6 bases from V and 4 from J; bases not matched to a gene: 14. As DNA, the CDR3 is TGTGCCAGCTCCCTACAGAAAAGGGACAGCCTCTATGGCTACACCTTC. It codes for CASSLQKRDSLYGYTF.

This clone was seen more than once but under ten times. The genes are TRBV7-2 and TRBJ2-7, with D possibly matching TRBD2 (5 bases). The CDR3 totals 14 residues. V lost 5 bases and J 3 bases, leaving 14 bases between the germline ends. Germline V lookup: CDR1 SGHTA, CDR2 FQGNSA. The CDR3 region is CASSVSGKNYEQYF. The CDR3 DNA sequence: TGTGCCAGCAGCGTATCCGGGAAAAACTACGAGCAGTACTTC.

The V gene is TRBV9, the J gene TRBJ2-5; D is undetermined. Trimming removed 4 bases at V and 1 base at J, with 5 bases between. The length of the CDR3 is 12 residues. CDR1 and CDR2 from the germline V gene are SGDLS and YYNGEE. Here the CDR3 DNA reads TGTGCCAGCAGCCTCCTCCAAGAGACCCAGTACTTC. It yields the protein CASSLLQETQYF.

The rearrangement links TRBV6-5 to TRBJ1-4; TRBD1 agrees at 7 bases. V lost 4 bases and J lost 7; bases outside the gene matches: 6. This CDR3 contains 14 residues. In germline, CDR1 is MNHEY, CDR2 SVGAGI. The CDR3 DNA reads as TGTGCCAGCAGTTTACGGACAGGCGGTGAAAAACTGTTTTTT. Translated: CASSLRTGGEKLFF.

This chain joins TRBV7-9 and TRBJ1-4, with TRBD1 as a possible D gene (6 bases). CDR1 and CDR2 (germline): SEHNR, FQNEAQ (reference sequence). V was cut by 1 base and J by 3 bases, with 9 bases left in between. This CDR3 has 15 amino acids. CDR3 nucleotide sequence: TGTGCCAGCAGCTTAGGGCAGGGGCCTAATGAAAAACTGTTTTTT. Translated, it gives CASSLGQGPNEKLFF.

The V and J genes are TRBV6-5 and TRBJ1-1, with D possibly being TRBD1 (6 bases). The ends were cut back, 6 bases at V and 5 bases at J, with 16 bases in the middle. Germline V lookup: CDR1 MNHEY, CDR2 SVGAGI. The CDR3 is made up of 14 amino acids. DNA of the CDR3: TGTGCCAGCAGGGACGGGGGGCCGGTGACTGAAGCTTTCTTT. It encodes CASRDGGPVTEAFF.

This clone was counted between two and nine times. Here the CDR3 DNA reads TGTGCCAGCAGCTTGGAGGGGCGCGGGAACGGCTACACCTTC. Its protein product is CASSLEGRGNGYTF. The genes are TRBV5-6 and TRBJ1-2; D might be TRBD1 (5 bases). Germline-derived CDR1 and CDR2 are SGHDT and YYEEEE. Trimming removed 0 bases at V and 8 bases at J, with 14 bases between. The CDR3 is 14 residues long.

This chain uses TRBV30 with TRBJ1-5; a possible D gene is TRBD1 (6 bases). V lost 3 bases and J lost 0, with 12 bases in between. The CDR3 runs to 15 residues. CDR1 is GTSNPN, CDR2 SVGIG, per germline (reference sequence). For the CDR3, the DNA is TGTGCCTGGAGCACACAGGGTTATAGCAATCAGCCCCAGCATTTT. It specifies CAWSTQGYSNQPQHF.

The rearrangement uses TRBV27 and TRBJ1-5; 8 bases match TRBD1. CDR3 length: 16 amino acids. Germline loops: CDR1 MNHEY, CDR2 SMNVEV (reference sequence). The V gene end was trimmed by 7 bases and the J gene end by 0 bases; junction bases not matched to a gene: 8. CDR3 loop: CASKRKQGGSNQPQHF. DNA for the CDR3: TGTGCCAGCAAAAGAAAACAGGGGGGTAGCAATCAGCCCCAGCATTTT.

V and J are TRBV7-2 and TRBJ2-3, with TRBD2 matching 14 bases. Trimming removed 2 bases from V and 0 bases from J; junction bases left unmatched: 1. This CDR3 region has 17 residues. Germline CDR1 reads SGHTA; CDR2 reads FQGNSA. CDR3 DNA sequence: TGTGCCAGCAGCTTACGACTAGCGGGGGGGAGCACAGATACGCAGTATTTT. Translated, it gives CASSLRLAGGSTDTQYF. The complete variable domain, with remaining parts taken from reference TRBV7-2 and TRBJ2-3, reads GAGVSQSPSNKVTEKGKDVELRCDPISGHTALYWYRQSLGQGLEFLIYFQGNSAPDKSGLPSDRFSAERTGGSVSTLTIQRTQQEDSAVYLCASSLRLAGGSTDTQYFGPGTRLTVL.

This clone occurred once. The rearrangement joins TRBV18 to TRBJ2-1; 9 nucleotides align to TRBD2. In germline, CDR1 is KGHSH, CDR2 LQKENI. The CDR3 sequence is 15 residues long. V was pared by 6 bases and J by 5 bases, with 8 bases of the junction left unmatched. The CDR3 sequence: CASSRPSGDHNEQFF. CDR3 sequence (DNA): TGTGCCAGCTCCCGACCTAGCGGGGACCACAATGAGCAGTTCTTC.

V usage is TRBV3-1 (or the pseudogene TRBV3-2) and J usage is TRBJ2-7, with TRBD1 identical over 9 bases. CDR3 length: 14 amino acids. CDR1 and CDR2 from the germline V gene are LGHDT and YNNKEL (reference sequence). Unmatched junction bases numbered 6, after V lost 4 bases and J lost 5 bases. The CDR3 sequence is CASSPGTGGNEQYF. Here the CDR3 DNA reads TGTGCCAGCAGCCCCGGTACAGGGGGCAACGAGCAGTACTTC.

This clone was recorded only once. This chain joins TRBV12-3 or TRBV12-4 and TRBJ2-7; 12 nucleotides line up with TRBD2. Trimming removed 5 bases from V and 6 bases from J; junction bases left unmatched: 2. CDR3 length equals 13 residues. The CDR3 nucleotides read TGTGCCAGCAGTACGGGACTAGCGGGCGAGCAGTACTTC. Protein: CASSTGLAGEQYF.

CDR3 region: CASRPGIVGELFF. Written as DNA, the CDR3 is TGCGCCAGCCGTCCAGGGATCGTCGGGGAGCTGTTTTTT. The V gene is TRBV4-1, the J gene TRBJ2-2, with D perhaps TRBD1 (5 bases). Germline V gene sequence: CDR1 MGHRA, CDR2 YSYEKL. The CDR3 totals 13 residues. The germline V and J ends were trimmed by 8 bases and 7 bases, with 14 bases remaining between them.

J is TRBJ1-2 and V is TRBV5-6, with 9 bases fitting TRBD1. The CDR3 covers 15 residues. Germline V gene sequence: CDR1 SGHDT, CDR2 YYEEEE. Trimming at V came to 0 bases and at J to 5 bases, leaving 5 bases not matched to a gene. The CDR3 nucleotides are TGTGCCAGCAGCTTGGCTTTTGACAGGGGGTATGGCTACACCTTC. As protein: CASSLAFDRGYGYTF. The variable domain in full, completed from reference TRBV5-6 and TRBJ1-2, reads DAGVTQSPTHLIKTRGQQVTLRCSPKSGHDTVSWYQQALGQGPQFIFQYYEEEERQRGNFPDRFSGHQFPNYSSELNVNALLLGDSALYLCASSLAFDRGYGYTFGSGTRLTVV.

This clone was counted once. V gene TRBV6-2 or TRBV6-3 combines with J gene TRBJ2-7; D gene ambiguous. Germline-derived CDR1 and CDR2 are MNHEY and SVGEGT. CDR3 size: 14 residues. Trimming removed 0 bases from V and 3 bases from J, with 9 bases in between. The CDR3 loop is CASSYSGKSYEQYF. DNA for the CDR3: TGTGCCAGCAGTTACTCGGGCAAAAGCTACGAGCAGTACTTC.

The V gene is TRBV5-8, the J gene TRBJ1-1; 9 bases are a match to TRBD1. The CDR3 has 15 amino acids. Germline CDR1 SGHTS, CDR2 YDEGEE. The trim removed 3 bases at V and 1 base at J, leaving 4 bases unmatched. DNA for the CDR3: TGTGCCAGCAGCTGGTTACAGGGGGCGAACACTGAAGCTTTCTTT. This translates into CASSWLQGANTEAFF.

This chain joins TRBV10-3 and TRBJ1-2, with D perhaps TRBD1 (6 bases). V was pared by 7 bases and J by 7 bases, with 13 bases between. Per the germline V gene, CDR1 is ENHRY and CDR2 is SYGVKD. This CDR3 is 12 amino acids long. In DNA, the CDR3 is TGTGCCATCAAAAACAGGGTGGGTGGCTACACCTTC. Translating gives CAIKNRVGGYTF.

The chain recombines TRBV7-8 with TRBJ1-3; maybe TRBD1 (5 bases). Germline CDR1 is SGHVS and CDR2 is FQNEAQ. The germline V and J ends were trimmed by 3 bases and 0 bases, with 9 bases remaining between them. CDR3 size: 15 residues. The CDR3: CASSFGGSSGNTIYF. In nucleotides, the CDR3 is TGTGCCAGCAGCTTCGGGGGGTCCTCTGGAAACACCATATATTTT.

A note on this clone: The junction differs from germline at one of its ends, possibly a read error. V usage is TRBV4-2 and J usage is TRBJ1-2; D not resolved. CDR1 and CDR2 from the germline V gene are LGHNA and YNFKEQ. The CDR3 is 11 amino acids. The CDR3 DNA reads TGTGCCAGCAGCCAAGGGGTCATAGCTTCCTTC. This encodes CASSQGVIASF.

V is TRBV7-9 and J is TRBJ2-7, with TRBD2 identical over 10 bases. V was pared by 1 base and J by 5 bases, with 8 bases of the junction left unmatched. CDR3 length: 16 residues. Germline CDR1 is SEHNR and CDR2 is FQNEAQ (reference sequence). The CDR3 sequence is CASSLDGLAGVDEQYF. CDR3 DNA: TGTGCCAGCAGCTTAGACGGGCTAGCGGGGGTCGACGAGCAGTACTTC.

The rearrangement uses TRBV5-1 and TRBJ1-1; tentatively, D is TRBD1 (6 bases). The V end was cut by 4 bases, the J end by 5 bases, with 12 bases between. The CDR3 runs 13 residues. Germline CDR1 SGHRS, CDR2 YFSETQ. The CDR3, as DNA: TGCGCCAGCAGCCTACAGGGCGGAACTGAAGCTTTCTTT. Protein product: CASSLQGGTEAFF.

This chain links TRBV12-2 with TRBJ2-1; TRBD1, the D gene given by the table, was not confirmed from the DNA. TRBV12-2 is described as a pseudogene. The CDR3 length is 15 residues. The CDR3 DNA is TGTGCAAGTCGCTTGACAGTTTTGTCCTACAATGAGCAGTTCTTC. As protein: CASRLTVLSYNEQFF.